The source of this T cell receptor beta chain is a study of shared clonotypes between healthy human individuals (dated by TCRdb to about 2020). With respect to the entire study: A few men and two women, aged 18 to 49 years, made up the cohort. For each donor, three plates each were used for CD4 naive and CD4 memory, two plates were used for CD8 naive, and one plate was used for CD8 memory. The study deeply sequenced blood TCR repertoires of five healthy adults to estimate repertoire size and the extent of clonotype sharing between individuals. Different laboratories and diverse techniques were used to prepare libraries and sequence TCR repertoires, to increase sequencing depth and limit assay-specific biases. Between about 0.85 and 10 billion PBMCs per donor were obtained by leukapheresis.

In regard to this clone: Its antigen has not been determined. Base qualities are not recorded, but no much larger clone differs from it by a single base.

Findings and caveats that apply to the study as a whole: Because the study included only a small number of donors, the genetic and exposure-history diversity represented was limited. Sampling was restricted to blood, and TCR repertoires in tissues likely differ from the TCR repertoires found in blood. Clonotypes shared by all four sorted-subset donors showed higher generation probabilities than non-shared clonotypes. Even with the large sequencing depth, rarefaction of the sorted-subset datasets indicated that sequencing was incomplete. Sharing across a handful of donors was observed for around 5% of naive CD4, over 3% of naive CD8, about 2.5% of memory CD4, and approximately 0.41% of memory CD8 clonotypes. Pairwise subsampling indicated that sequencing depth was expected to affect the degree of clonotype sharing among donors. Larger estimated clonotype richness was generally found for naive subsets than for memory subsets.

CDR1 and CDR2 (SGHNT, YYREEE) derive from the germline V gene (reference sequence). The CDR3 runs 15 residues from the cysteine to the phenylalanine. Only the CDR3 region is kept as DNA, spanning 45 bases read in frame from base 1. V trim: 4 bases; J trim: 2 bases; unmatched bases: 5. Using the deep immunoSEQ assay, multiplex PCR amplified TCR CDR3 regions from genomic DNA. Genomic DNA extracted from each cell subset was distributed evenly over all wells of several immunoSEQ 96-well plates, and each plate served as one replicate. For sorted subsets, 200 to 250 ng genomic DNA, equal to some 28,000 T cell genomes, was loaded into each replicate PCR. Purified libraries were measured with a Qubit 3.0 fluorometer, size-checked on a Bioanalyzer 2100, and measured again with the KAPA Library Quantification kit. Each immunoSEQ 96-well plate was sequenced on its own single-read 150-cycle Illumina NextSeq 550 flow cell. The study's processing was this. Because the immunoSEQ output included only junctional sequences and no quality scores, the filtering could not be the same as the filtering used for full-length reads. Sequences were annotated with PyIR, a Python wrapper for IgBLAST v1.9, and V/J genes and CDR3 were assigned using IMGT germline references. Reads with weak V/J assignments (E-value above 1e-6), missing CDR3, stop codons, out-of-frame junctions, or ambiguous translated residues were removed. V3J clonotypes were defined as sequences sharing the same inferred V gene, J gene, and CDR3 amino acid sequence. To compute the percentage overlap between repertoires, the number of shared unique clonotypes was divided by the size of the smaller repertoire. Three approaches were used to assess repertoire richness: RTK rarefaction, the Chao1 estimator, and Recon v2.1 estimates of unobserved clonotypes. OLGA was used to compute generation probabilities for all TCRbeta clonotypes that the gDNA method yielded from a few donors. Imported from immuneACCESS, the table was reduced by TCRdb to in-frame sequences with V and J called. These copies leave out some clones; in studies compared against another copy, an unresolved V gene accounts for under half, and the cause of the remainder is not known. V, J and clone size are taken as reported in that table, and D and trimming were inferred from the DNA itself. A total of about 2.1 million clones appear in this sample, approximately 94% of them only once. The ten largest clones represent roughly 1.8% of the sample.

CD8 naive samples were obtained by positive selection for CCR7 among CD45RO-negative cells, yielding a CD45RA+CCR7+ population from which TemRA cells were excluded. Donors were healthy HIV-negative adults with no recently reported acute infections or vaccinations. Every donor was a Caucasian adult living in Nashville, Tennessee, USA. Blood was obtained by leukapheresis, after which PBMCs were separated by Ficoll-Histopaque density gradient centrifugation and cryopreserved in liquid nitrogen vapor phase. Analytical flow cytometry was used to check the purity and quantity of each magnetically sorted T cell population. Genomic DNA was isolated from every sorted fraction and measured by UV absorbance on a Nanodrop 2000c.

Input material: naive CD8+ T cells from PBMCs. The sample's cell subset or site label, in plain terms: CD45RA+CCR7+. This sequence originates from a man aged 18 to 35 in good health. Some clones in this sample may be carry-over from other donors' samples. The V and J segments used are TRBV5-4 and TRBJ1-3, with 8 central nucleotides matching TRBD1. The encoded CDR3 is CASSVGQAPGNTIYF. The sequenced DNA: TGTGCCAGCAGCGTGGGACAGGCGCCTGGAAACACCATATATTTT.